This T cell receptor (beta chain) was identified in a study of T cell changes during pregnancy in multiple sclerosis. The length of the CDR3 is 15 residues. The V gene's germline CDR1 is GTSNPN and CDR2 SVGIG (reference sequence). Trimming shortened V by 4 bases and J by 3 bases, and 18 bases separated the two germline ends. Assay: immunoSEQ multiplex PCR; the TCRdb copy retains only in-frame clones and omits some. The table lists about 88,000 clones, more than 85% of them singletons, with about 1.6% in the top ten. The chain combines TRBV30 with TRBJ1-2; no clear D. This sequence was found in a female donor with multiple sclerosis, enrolled in a pregnancy study. The input for sequencing was peripheral blood, taken in the first trimester of pregnancy. The CDR3 here is CAWNSRIRPHYGYTF. The CDR3 DNA sequence: TGTGCCTGGAATTCCCGGATCAGGCCCCACTATGGCTACACCTTC.